Listed here is a single T cell receptor beta chain. What it binds is not known. Donation came from healthy Caucasian individuals in Russia who were aged roughly 6 to 95. The entry originates in a study of blood T cells in healthy people across ages. Study observations and caveats: In long-lived donors, naive CD4+ cell counts and diversity exceeded those of aged donors. No conclusive comparison of naive versus antigen-experienced cells was possible with unsorted PBMCs.

The CDR3 loop spans 16 amino acids. V shed 1 base and J 4 bases; nucleotides not matched to a gene: 7. Germline values: CDR1 SGHVS, CDR2 FNYEAQ. Primed by a sample-barcoded 5' primer and a J-beta primer mix, a second PCR proceeded for roughly 7 to 12 cycles. TCRdb itself ran the 5' RACE reads through MiXCR, one entry per CDR3 protein. The data show 1.5 million to 2 million distinct CDR3 sequences, with around 50% seen just once and approximately 2.1% held by the top ten. This TCR was recovered from a woman in her forties in good health. The V and J genes are TRBV7-6 and TRBJ2-5; 9 positions agree with TRBD2. The sequenced sample was blood. This chain's CDR3 is CASSLVGGTSRETQYF. The CDR3 DNA is TGTGCCAGCAGCTTAGTGGGCGGGACTAGCAGAGAGACCCAGTACTTC.